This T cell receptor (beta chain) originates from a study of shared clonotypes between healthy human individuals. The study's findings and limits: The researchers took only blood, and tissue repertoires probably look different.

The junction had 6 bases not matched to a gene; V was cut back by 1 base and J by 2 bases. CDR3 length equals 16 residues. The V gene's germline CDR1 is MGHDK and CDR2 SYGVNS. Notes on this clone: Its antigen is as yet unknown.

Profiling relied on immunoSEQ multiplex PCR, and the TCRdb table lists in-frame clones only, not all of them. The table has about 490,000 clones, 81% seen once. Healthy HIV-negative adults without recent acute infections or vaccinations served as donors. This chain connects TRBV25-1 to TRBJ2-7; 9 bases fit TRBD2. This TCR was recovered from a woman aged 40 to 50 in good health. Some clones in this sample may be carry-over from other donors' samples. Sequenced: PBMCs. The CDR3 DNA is TGTGCCAGCAGTGAATCGACTAGCGGAGACCCCTACGAGCAGTACTTC. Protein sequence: CASSESTSGDPYEQYF.